One sample yielded the 22 T cell receptor beta chains listed below, sequenced in a study of T-cell memory formation after mild COVID-19. One entry per CDR3 protein results from TCRdb running MiXCR on the 5' RACE reads. This sample yields nearly 40,000 distinct CDR3 sequences, of which 6% to 7.5% are seen a single time; around 0.81% belongs to the top ten. Sample: PBMCs or a T cell subset sorted from them (not recorded which). The receptors shown here come from an adult who had mild COVID-19 (a few samples of this study predate the infection). Cell type and time point are not known.

This clonotype has a count of ten or more. The chain is built from TRBV6-5 and TRBJ2-1; a weak D match, TRBD1 (6 bases). The CDR3 runs 15 residues. Germline V gene sequence: CDR1 MNHEY, CDR2 SVGAGI. V lost 0 bases and J lost 0, with 6 bases in between. The CDR3 loop is CASSYSGASYNEQFF. In DNA form, the CDR3 reads TGTGCCAGCAGTTACTCGGGGGCCTCCTACAATGAGCAGTTCTTC.

This clonotype was recorded at least ten times. The chain uses TRBV7-6 and TRBJ2-1; 9 nucleotides line up with TRBD1. Germline CDR1 reads SGHVS; CDR2 reads FNYEAQ. This CDR3 has 16 residues. Trimming removed 4 bases from V and 1 base from J; junction bases left unmatched: 5. The chain's CDR3 is CASSSGTGWSYNEQFF. Written as DNA, the CDR3 is TGTGCCAGCAGCTCCGGGACAGGGTGGTCCTACAATGAGCAGTTCTTC.

The rearrangement uses TRBV27 and TRBJ1-3; 9 bases line up with TRBD1. The CDR3 is made up of 15 amino acids. The germline V gene encodes CDR1 MNHEY and CDR2 SMNVEV (reference sequence). V lost 6 bases, J lost 4 bases, and 7 bases stayed unmatched. CDR3 coding DNA: TGTGCCAGCAGAAGGACAGGGGTGGGGGGAAACACCATATATTTT. This codes for CASRRTGVGGNTIYF.

There are a few counts of this clonotype. V usage is TRBV10-3 and J usage is TRBJ1-1, with unresolved D. Germline V CDR1 and CDR2: ENHRY, SYGVKD. There are 15 residues in the CDR3. The V gene lost 0 bases and the J gene lost 0 bases, with 8 bases spanning the gap. The CDR3 here is CAISESIGLNTEAFF. CDR3 bases: TGTGCCATCAGTGAGTCGATAGGGTTGAACACTGAAGCTTTCTTT.

This clonotype was counted at least ten times. This chain connects TRBV5-1 to TRBJ2-2; a possible D gene is TRBD1 (6 bases). V shed 1 base and J shed 3 bases, with 16 bases lying between them. Germline values: CDR1 SGHRS, CDR2 YFSETQ. CDR3 length: 17 residues. This CDR3 reads CASSLLQGSRDTGELFF. CDR3 sequence (DNA): TGCGCCAGCAGCTTGTTGCAGGGGTCGAGGGACACCGGGGAGCTGTTTTTT.

In its sample, this clonotype was seen a few times. The V call is TRBV2, the J call TRBJ2-7; perhaps D is TRBD1 or TRBD2 (5 bases each). The CDR3 consists of 15 residues. With 6 bases removed from V and 2 bases from J, the gap between germline ends came to 17 bases. In germline, CDR1 is SNHLY, CDR2 FYNNEI. The CDR3 DNA sequence: TGTGCCAGCAGCCCAGTTGGGACCGCTACCTACGAGCAGTACTTC. Translating gives CASSPVGTATYEQYF.

This clonotype was seen at least ten times. The gene calls are TRBV5-1 and TRBJ2-5; 9 bases are a match to TRBD2. Trimming took 2 bases from V and 3 from J; bases not matched to a gene: 5. CDR3 length equals 15 residues. Germline lookup yields CDR1 SGHRS and CDR2 YFSETQ. This chain's CDR3 is CASSFSGGVEETQYF. As DNA, the CDR3 is TGCGCCAGCAGCTTTAGCGGGGGAGTGGAAGAGACCCAGTACTTC.

This clonotype occurred a few times. The chain has TRBV7-9 and TRBJ2-7; D possibly corresponds to TRBD2 (5 bases). V was pared by 3 bases and J by 2 bases, with 11 bases between. Germline V gene data show CDR1 as SEHNR and CDR2 as FQNEAQ (reference sequence). The CDR3 has 14 amino acids. This CDR3 is CASSFVAGTYEQYF. CDR3 bases: TGTGCCAGCAGCTTCGTTGCCGGGACCTACGAGCAGTACTTC.

Regarding this clonotype: This may stem from a read error, because a much larger clone lies one nucleotide away. The CDR3 nucleotides are TGTGCCAGCAGACCGACAGGGGGCTACCAGGGCTACACCTTC. Encoded protein: CASRPTGGYQGYTF. The J gene is TRBJ1-2, the V gene TRBV7-2, with TRBD1 matching over 10 bases. This CDR3 is 14 amino acids long. V gave up 6 bases and J gave up 8 bases; unmatched junction bases: 9. Per the germline V gene, CDR1 is SGHTA and CDR2 is FQGNSA.

This clonotype was recorded many times. The chain joins TRBV30 to TRBJ2-7; TRBD2 aligns across 7 bases. The CDR3 length is 13 residues. Trimming at V came to 4 bases and at J to 5 bases, leaving 8 bases not matched to a gene. The germline gives CDR1 GTSNPN, CDR2 SVGIG (reference sequence). The DNA for the CDR3 is TGTGCCTGGAACAGCGGGAAGATCCACGAGCAGTACTTC. Translated, it gives CAWNSGKIHEQYF.

This clonotype appeared a few times. The rearrangement links TRBV27 to TRBJ1-2; 7 bases map to TRBD1. The CDR3 length is 14 residues. Germline V gives CDR1 MNHEY, CDR2 SMNVEV (reference sequence). J lost 0 bases, V lost 6 bases, and 4 bases had no gene match. The CDR3 is CASRPGTANYGYTF. For the CDR3, the DNA is TGTGCCAGCAGGCCAGGGACAGCTAACTATGGCTACACCTTC.

This chain uses TRBV5-6 with TRBJ2-3; D ambiguous. This CDR3 region has 15 residues. The V end was cut by 1 base, the J end by 2 bases, with 11 bases between. Germline CDR1 is SGHDT and CDR2 is YYEEEE. CDR3 residues: CASSLLGFSTDTQYF. CDR3 coding DNA: TGTGCCAGCAGCTTGTTGGGTTTTTCCACAGATACGCAGTATTTT.

There are a few counts of this clonotype. This chain uses TRBV2 with TRBJ2-5; D gene ambiguous. This CDR3 has 12 amino acids. The germline V gene encodes CDR1 SNHLY and CDR2 FYNNEI. Trimming cost V 5 bases and J 3 bases, with 7 bases left between them. The CDR3 here is CASSHEEETQYF. DNA of the CDR3: TGTGCCAGCAGTCACGAGGAAGAGACCCAGTACTTC.

This clonotype was seen at least ten times. The chain uses TRBV12-3 or TRBV12-4 and TRBJ1-2; D unclear. V was shortened by 5 bases and J by 2 bases, with 15 bases between the two germline ends. This CDR3 spans 15 amino acids. This CDR3 reads CASSRSPSRNYGYTF. As DNA, the CDR3 is TGTGCCAGCAGTCGTTCCCCGTCCCGCAACTATGGCTACACCTTC.

The V gene is TRBV19, the J gene TRBJ1-5; 7 nucleotides line up with TRBD1. This CDR3 region has 18 residues. The germline CDR1 and CDR2 sequences are LNHDA and SQIVND (reference sequence). J was trimmed by 2 bases and V by 0 bases; bases with no gene match: 10. This CDR3 is CASSIDDRARLGNQPQHF. CDR3 DNA sequence: TGTGCCAGTAGTATAGACGACAGGGCCCGGTTGGGCAATCAGCCCCAGCATTTT.

This clonotype was seen ten or more times. V and J are TRBV5-6 and TRBJ2-5; TRBD1 matches 7 bases. The CDR3 sequence is 14 residues long. Germline CDR1 SGHDT, CDR2 YYEEEE. V shed 4 bases, J shed 3 bases, and the junction held 6 bases outside the gene matches. CDR3 nucleotides: TGTGCCAGCAGCCCCCGGGACAGAAAAGAGACCCAGTACTTC. This encodes CASSPRDRKETQYF.

This clonotype is categorized as medium-sized (0.01 to 0.1%). The V call is TRBV12-3 or TRBV12-4, the J call TRBJ2-5; D unclear. The CDR3 is 12 residues long. V was cut by 6 bases and J by 2 bases, with 7 bases left in between. The CDR3 nucleotides read TGTGCCAGCAGAAAATCACAAGAGACCCAGTACTTC. Protein sequence: CASRKSQETQYF.

This clonotype was counted only a few times. V is TRBV6-6 and J is TRBJ1-1; D ambiguous. CDR3 length: 13 residues. Trimming left V 2 bases short and J 6 bases short, with 10 bases between. The germline gives CDR1 MNHNY, CDR2 SVGAGI (reference sequence). DNA of the CDR3: TGTGCCAGCAGTTACCAGGCAACCCCTGAAGCTTTCTTT. Protein: CASSYQATPEAFF.

This chain links TRBV11-2 with TRBJ2-1; D gene uncertain. CDR3 length: 14 amino acids. V lost 0 bases and J 9 bases, leaving 12 bases between the germline ends. Germline lookup yields CDR1 SGHAT and CDR2 FQNNGV. CDR3 amino acids: CASSLDLSYSEQFF. The CDR3 bases are TGTGCCAGCAGCTTAGATCTATCCTATAGTGAGCAGTTCTTC.

Only a few counts were recorded for this clonotype. The junction departs from the called germline gene at one end, perhaps through a read error. The rearrangement uses TRBV28 and TRBJ2-7; 8 bases are a match to TRBD1. Germline V CDR1 and CDR2: MDHEN, SYDVKM. The CDR3 is 12 residues long. The chain's CDR3 is CASSPQGTGPIF. In DNA form, the CDR3 reads TGTGCCAGCAGTCCTCAGGGGACAGGCCCTATCTTC.

This clonotype was observed at least ten times. The chain joins TRBV7-2 to TRBJ2-7; no reliable D call. Germline V gene lookup returns CDR1 SGHTA and CDR2 FQGNSA. V dropped 3 bases and J dropped 4 bases, with 16 bases sitting between them. CDR3 length: 15 residues. The CDR3 DNA reads TGTGCCAGCAGCTTTAGTCAGGAGAAGACTTACGAGCAGTACTTC. Protein product: CASSFSQEKTYEQYF. Full variable domain (remainder filled in from reference TRBV7-2 and TRBJ2-7): GAGVSQSPSNKVTEKGKDVELRCDPISGHTALYWYRQSLGQGLEFLIYFQGNSAPDKSGLPSDRFSAERTGGSVSTLTIQRTQQEDSAVYLCASSFSQEKTYEQYFGPGTRLTVT.

This clonotype was picked up a small number of times. The genes are TRBV20-1 and TRBJ1-1, with D uncertain. Trimming cost V 6 bases and J 0 bases, with 17 bases left between them. This CDR3 is 15 amino acids long. The germline gives CDR1 DFQATT, CDR2 SNEGSKA (reference sequence). This CDR3 reads CSAIEGRRLNTEAFF. The CDR3 DNA reads TGCAGTGCGATAGAAGGGCGGAGATTGAACACTGAAGCTTTCTTT.